This TCR beta chain was retrieved from a study of T cells in Graves' hyperthyroidism and ophthalmopathy. V lost 4 bases to trimming and J lost 5 bases; unmatched junction nucleotides: 8. The CDR3 covers 17 residues. In germline, CDR1 is SGHKS, CDR2 YYEKEE (reference sequence). Researchers barred patients who had uncontrolled infection, other autoimmune disease, pregnancy or lactation. Each diagnosis drew on symptoms, thyroxine, TRAb, thyroid ultrasound and orbital computed tomography findings. PBMCs were derived from roughly 9.6 ml fresh peripheral blood. RNA transcripts gave rise to amplified TCR beta CDR3 regions. The primer set for the first-round RT-PCR of the TCR CDR3 was HTBI. TCRdb analysed the multiplex PCR reads with MiXCR anew, one entry per CDR3 protein. The data contain about 640,000 distinct CDR3 sequences, around 21% of them singletons.

This sequence was found in a man aged 25 to 45 with Graves' ophthalmopathy. The chain carries TRBV5-5 and TRBJ2-2, with 13 nucleotides matching TRBD2. The sequenced sample was blood. DNA for the CDR3: TGTGCCAGCAGCCCCGGACTAGCGGGAGTTAGGACCGGGGAGCTGTTTTTT. It translates to CASSPGLAGVRTGELFF.